Included here is one T cell receptor (beta chain) sequence, with context. Its matching antigen is unknown. Profiled with immunoSEQ multiplex PCR; TCRdb holds only in-frame clones, not every one. In the table there are 100,000 to 150,000 clones, just over 85% of which are singletons. Trimming removed 0 bases from V and 8 bases from J, with 11 bases in between. The CDR3 spans 14 residues. The germline gives CDR1 LGHNA, CDR2 YNFKEQ. This sample was taken from a study of T cell responses to AZD1222 COVID-19 vaccine. Study results and limitations: Sampling captured repertoires only after the peak T cell response. With two AZD1222 doses given, Spike-specific TCR breadth and depth both rose.

This specimen was peripheral blood, taken on day 0 of AZD1222 vaccination. The source of this sequence is an adult in good health. The V call is TRBV4-2, the J call TRBJ1-5; D perhaps matches TRBD1 (6 bases). The chain's CDR3 is CASSQEGGREPQHF. The CDR3 nucleotides read TGTGCCAGCAGCCAAGAAGGGGGTAGGGAGCCCCAGCATTTT.